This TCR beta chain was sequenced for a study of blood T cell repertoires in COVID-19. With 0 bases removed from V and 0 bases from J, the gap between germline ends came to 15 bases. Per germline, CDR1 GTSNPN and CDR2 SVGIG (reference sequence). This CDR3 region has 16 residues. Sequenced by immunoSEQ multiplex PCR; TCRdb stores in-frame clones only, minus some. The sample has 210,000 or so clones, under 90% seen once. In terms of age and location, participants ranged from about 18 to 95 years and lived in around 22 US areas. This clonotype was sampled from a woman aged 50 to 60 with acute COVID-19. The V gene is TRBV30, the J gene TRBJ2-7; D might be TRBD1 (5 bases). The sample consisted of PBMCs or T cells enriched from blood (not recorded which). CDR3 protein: CAWSVKQAQTSYEQYF. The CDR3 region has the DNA TGTGCCTGGAGTGTAAAACAGGCACAGACCTCCTACGAGCAGTACTTC.